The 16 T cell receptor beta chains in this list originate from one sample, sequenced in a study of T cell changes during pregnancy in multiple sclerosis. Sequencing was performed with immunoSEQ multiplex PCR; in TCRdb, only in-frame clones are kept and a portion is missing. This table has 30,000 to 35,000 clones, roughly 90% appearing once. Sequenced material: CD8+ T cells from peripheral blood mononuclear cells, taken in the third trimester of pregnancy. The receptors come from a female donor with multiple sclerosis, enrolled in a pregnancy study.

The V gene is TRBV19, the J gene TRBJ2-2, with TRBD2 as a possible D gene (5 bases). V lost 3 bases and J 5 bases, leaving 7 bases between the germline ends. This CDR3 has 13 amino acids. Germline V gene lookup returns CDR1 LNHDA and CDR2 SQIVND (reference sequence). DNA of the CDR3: TGTGCCAGTAGTATCGGGATTACCGGGGAGCTGTTTTTT. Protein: CASSIGITGELFF.

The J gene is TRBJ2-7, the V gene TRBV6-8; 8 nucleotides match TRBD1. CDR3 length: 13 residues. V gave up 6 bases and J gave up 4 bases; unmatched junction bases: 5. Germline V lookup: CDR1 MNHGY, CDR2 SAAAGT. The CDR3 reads CASRSGQGYEQYF. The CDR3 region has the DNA TGTGCCAGCAGATCTGGACAGGGATACGAGCAGTACTTC.

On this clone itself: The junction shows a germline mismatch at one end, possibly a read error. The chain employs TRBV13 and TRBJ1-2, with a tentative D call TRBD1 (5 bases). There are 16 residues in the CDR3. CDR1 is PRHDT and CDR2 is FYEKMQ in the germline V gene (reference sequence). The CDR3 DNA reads TGTGCCAGCAGCCTAGGGACTGGCGTTGGCAATTATGGCTACACCTTC. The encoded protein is CASSLGTGVGNYGYTF.

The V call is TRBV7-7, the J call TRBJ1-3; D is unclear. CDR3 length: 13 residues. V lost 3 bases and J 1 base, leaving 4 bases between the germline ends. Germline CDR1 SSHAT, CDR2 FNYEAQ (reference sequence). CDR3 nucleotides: TGTGCCAGCAGCTTCGAGTCTGGAAACACCATATATTTT. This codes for CASSFESGNTIYF.

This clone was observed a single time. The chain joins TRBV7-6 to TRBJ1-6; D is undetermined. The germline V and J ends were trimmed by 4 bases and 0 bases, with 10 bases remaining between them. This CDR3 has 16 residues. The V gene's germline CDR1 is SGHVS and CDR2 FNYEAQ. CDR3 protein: CASSSLSASYNSPLHF. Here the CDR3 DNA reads TGTGCCAGCAGCTCCCTATCCGCCTCCTATAATTCACCCCTCCACTTT. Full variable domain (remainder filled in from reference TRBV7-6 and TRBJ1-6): GAGVSQSPRYKVTKRGQDVALRCDPISGHVSLYWYRQALGQGPEFLTYFNYEAQQDKSGLPNDRFSAERPEGSISTLTIQRTEQRDSAMYRCASSSLSASYNSPLHFGNGTRLTVT.

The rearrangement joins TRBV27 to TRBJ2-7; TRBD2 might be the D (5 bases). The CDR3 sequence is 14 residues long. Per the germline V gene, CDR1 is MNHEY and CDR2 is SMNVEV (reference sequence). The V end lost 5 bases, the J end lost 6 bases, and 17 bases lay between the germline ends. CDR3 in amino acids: CASSPGVQIGEQYF. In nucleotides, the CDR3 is TGTGCCAGCAGTCCCGGGGTCCAGATTGGCGAGCAGTACTTC.

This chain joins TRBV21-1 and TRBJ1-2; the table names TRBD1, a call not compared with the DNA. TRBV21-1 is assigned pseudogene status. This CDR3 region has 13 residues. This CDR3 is CATRRTGGYGYTF. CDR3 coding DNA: TGTGCCACCCGAAGGACAGGCGGCTATGGCTACACCTTC.

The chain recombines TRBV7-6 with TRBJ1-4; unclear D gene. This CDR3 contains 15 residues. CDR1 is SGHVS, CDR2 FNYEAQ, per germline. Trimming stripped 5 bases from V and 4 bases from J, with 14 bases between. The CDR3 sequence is CASSLRPGDNEKLFF. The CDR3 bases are TGTGCCAGCAGCCTACGACCCGGGGATAATGAAAAACTGTTTTTT.

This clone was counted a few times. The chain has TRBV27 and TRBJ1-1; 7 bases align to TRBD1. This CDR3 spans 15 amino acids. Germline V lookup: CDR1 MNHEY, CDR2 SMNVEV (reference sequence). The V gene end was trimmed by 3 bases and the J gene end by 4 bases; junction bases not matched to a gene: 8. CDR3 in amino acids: CASSLGTEVGTEAFF. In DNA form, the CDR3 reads TGTGCCAGCAGTTTGGGGACAGAGGTCGGCACTGAAGCTTTCTTT.

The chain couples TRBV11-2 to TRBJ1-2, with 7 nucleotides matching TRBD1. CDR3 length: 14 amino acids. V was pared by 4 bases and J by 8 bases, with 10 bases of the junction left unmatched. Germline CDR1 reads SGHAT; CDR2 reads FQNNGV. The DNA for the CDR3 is TGTGCCAGCAGCTCGGCAGGGGGTTTTGCGGGCTACACCTTC. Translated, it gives CASSSAGGFAGYTF.

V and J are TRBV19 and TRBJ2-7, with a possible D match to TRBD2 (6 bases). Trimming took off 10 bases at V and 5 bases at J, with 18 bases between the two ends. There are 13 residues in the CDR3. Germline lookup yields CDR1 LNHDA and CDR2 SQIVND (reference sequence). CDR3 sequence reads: CATLAGGVDEQYF. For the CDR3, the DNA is TGTGCCACCCTGGCTGGCGGGGTTGACGAGCAGTACTTC. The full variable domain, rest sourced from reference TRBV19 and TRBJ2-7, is DGGITQSPKYLFRKEGQNVTLSCEQNLNHDAMYWYRQDPGQGLRLIYYSQIVNDFQKGDIAEGYSVSREKKESFPLTVTSAQKNPTAFYLCATLAGGVDEQYFGPGTRLTVT.

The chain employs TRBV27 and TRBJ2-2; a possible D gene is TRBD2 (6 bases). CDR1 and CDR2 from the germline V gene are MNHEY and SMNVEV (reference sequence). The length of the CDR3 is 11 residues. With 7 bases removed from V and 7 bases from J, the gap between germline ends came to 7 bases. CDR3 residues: CASMEGGELFF. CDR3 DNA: TGTGCCAGCATGGAGGGCGGGGAGCTGTTTTTT.

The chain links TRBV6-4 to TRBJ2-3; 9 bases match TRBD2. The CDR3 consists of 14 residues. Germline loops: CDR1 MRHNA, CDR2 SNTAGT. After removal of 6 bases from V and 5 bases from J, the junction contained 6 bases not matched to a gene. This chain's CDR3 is CASSLSGGEDTQYF. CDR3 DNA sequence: TGTGCCAGCAGCCTTAGCGGGGGAGAAGATACGCAGTATTTT.

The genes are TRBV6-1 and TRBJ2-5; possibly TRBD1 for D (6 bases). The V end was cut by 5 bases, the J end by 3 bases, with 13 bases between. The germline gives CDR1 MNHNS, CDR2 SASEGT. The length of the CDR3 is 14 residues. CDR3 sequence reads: CASSRLHREETQYF. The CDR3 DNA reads TGTGCCAGCAGTCGCCTGCACAGGGAAGAGACCCAGTACTTC.

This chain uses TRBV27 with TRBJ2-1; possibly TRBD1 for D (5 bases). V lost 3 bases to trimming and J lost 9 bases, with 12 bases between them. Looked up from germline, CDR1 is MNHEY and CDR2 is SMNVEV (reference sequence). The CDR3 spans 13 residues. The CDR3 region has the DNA TGTGCCAGCAGTTTTGGGGCACTCGGTGAGCAGTTCTTC. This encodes CASSFGALGEQFF.

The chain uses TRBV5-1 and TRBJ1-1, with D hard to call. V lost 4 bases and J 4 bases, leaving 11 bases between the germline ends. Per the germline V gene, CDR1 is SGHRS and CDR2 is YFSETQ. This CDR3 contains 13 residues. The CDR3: CASSLSEATEAFF. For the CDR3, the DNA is TGCGCCAGCAGCCTCAGTGAGGCCACTGAAGCTTTCTTT.